This T cell receptor (beta chain) was captured by sequencing in a study of technical replicates of blood from several donors. This CDR3 has 16 amino acids. V was clipped by 1 base and J by 8 bases; unmatched bases: 10. Germline V CDR1 and CDR2: MNHEY, SVGAGI. Data came from immunoSEQ multiplex PCR; TCRdb stores just in-frame clones and leaves some out. Here the sample spans over 65,000 clones, 94% being singletons. V and J are TRBV6-5 and TRBJ1-2, with 10 bases matching TRBD1. Sequences were obtained from T cells isolated from PBMCs. This TCR came from a human donor in good health. The CDR3 protein is CASSYYSDRGSYGYTF. DNA of the CDR3: TGTGCCAGCAGTTACTACTCGGACAGGGGGTCTTACGGCTACACCTTC.